Ten or more counts support the clone carrying this T cell receptor (beta chain). V was clipped by 4 bases and J by 6 bases, with 7 bases between them. The CDR3 is 12 amino acids. CDR1 SGHTA and CDR2 FQGNSA come from the germline V gene. Preparation of the TCRbeta library used unique molecular identifiers. Each CDR3 protein gets one entry after TCRdb re-called the PCR reads with MiXCR. There are 640,000 or so distinct CDR3 sequences in the sample; roughly 15% occur only once, and around 0.96% lies in the top ten. This sample was taken from a study of T-cell reconstitution after alpha-beta-depleted transplantation in children.

The sequences come from PBMCs from the stem cell graft donor, collected from the stem cell graft. The receptor was isolated from a human donor who donated a stem cell graft to a child with acute myeloid leukemia. The genes are TRBV7-2 and TRBJ1-5; no definite D call. The CDR3 DNA reads TGTGCCAGCAGCTCGGGCGGTCAGCCCCAGCATTTT. Amino acid sequence: CASSSGGQPQHF.